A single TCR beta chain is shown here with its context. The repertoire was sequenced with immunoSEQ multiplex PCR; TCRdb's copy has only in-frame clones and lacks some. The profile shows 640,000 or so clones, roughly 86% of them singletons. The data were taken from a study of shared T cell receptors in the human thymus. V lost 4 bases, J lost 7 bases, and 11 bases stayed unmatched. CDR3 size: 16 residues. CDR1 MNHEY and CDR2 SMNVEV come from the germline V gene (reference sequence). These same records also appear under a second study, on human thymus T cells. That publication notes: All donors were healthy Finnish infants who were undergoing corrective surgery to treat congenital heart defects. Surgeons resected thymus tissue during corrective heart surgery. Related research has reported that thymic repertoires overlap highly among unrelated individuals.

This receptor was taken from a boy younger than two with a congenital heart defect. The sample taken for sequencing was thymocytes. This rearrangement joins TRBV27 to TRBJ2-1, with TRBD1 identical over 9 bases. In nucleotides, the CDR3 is TGTGCCAGCAGTTCCCCCCGTGGACAGGGGAGGAATGAGCAGTTCTTC. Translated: CASSSPRGQGRNEQFF.